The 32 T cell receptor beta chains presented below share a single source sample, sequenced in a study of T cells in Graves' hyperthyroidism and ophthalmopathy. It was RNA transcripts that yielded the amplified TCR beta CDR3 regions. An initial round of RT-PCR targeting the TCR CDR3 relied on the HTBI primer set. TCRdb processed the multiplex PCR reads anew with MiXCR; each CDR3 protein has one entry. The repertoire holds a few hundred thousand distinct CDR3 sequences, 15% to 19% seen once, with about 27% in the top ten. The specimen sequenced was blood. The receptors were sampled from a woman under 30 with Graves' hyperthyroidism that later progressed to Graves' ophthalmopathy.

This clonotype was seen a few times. The DNA of the CDR3 is TGTGCCAGCAGCCAAGATCAAGGCGGGATTTTAAACATTCAGTACTTC. This encodes CASSQDQGGILNIQYF. The chain carries TRBV4-2 and TRBJ2-4; tentative D call: TRBD2 (6 bases). V dropped 0 bases and J dropped 6 bases, with 15 bases sitting between them. This CDR3 contains 16 residues. Per the germline V gene, CDR1 is LGHNA and CDR2 is YNFKEQ.

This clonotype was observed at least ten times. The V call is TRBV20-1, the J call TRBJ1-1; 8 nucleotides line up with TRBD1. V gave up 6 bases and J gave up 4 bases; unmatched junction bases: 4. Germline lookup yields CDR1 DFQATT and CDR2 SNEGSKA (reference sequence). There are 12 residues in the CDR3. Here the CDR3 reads CSANTGGTEAFF. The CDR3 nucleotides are TGCAGTGCAAACACAGGGGGCACTGAAGCTTTCTTT.

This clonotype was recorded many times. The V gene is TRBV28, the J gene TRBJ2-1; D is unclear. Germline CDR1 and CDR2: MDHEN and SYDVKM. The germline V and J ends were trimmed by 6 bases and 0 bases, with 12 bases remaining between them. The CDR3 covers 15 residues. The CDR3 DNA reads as TGTGCCAGCAGATTCGATATTCTCTCCTACAATGAGCAGTTCTTC. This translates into CASRFDILSYNEQFF. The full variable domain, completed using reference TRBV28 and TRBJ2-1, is DVKVTQSSRYLVKRTGEKVFLECVQDMDHENMFWYRQDPGLGLRLIYFSYDVKMKEKGDIPEGYSVSREKKERFSLILESASTNQTSMYLCASRFDILSYNEQFFGPGTRLTVL.

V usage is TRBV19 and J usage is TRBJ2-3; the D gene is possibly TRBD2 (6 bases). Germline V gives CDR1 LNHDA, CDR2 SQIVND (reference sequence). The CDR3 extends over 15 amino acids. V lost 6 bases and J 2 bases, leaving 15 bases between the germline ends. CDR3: CASRLGGLPTDTQYF. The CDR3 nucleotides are TGTGCCAGTAGGCTTGGGGGACTGCCCACAGATACGCAGTATTTT.

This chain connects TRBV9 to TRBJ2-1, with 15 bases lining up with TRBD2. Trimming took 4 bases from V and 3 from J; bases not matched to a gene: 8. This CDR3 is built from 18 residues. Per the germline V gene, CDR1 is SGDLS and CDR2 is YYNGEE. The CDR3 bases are TGTGCCAGCAGCCATGGACTAGCGGGAGGGCCAGGCTACAATGAGCAGTTCTTC. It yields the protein CASSHGLAGGPGYNEQFF.

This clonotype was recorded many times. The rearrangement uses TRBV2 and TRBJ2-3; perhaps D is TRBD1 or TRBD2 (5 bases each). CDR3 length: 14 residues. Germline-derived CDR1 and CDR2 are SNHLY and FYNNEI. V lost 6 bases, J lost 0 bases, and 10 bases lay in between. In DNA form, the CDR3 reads TGTGCCAGCAGGGAGGACACTAGCACAGATACGCAGTATTTT. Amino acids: CASREDTSTDTQYF.

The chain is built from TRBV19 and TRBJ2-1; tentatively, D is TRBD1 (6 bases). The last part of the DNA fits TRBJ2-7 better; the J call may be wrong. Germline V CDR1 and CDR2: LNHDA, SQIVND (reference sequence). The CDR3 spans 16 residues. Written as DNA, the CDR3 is TGTGCCACGAGCCCCTGGAGACAGGAAAGTTACAATGAGCAGTACTTC. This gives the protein CATSPWRQESYNEQYF.

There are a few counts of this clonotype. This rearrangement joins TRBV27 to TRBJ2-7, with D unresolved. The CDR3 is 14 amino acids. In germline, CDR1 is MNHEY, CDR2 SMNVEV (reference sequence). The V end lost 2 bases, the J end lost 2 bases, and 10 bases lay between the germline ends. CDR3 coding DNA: TGTGCCAGCAGTTTAGGGGTGGGGACCTACGAGCAGTACTTC. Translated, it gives CASSLGVGTYEQYF.

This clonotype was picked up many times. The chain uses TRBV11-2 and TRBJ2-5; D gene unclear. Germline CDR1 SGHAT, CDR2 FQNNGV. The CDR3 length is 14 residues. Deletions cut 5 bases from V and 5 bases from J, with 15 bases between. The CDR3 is CASSQSPKRETQYF. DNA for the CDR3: TGTGCCAGCAGCCAGAGCCCCAAACGGGAGACCCAGTACTTC.

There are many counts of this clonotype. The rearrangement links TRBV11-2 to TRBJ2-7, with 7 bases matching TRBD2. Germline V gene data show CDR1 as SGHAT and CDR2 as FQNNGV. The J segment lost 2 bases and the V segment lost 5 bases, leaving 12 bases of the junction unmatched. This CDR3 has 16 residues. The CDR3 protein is CASSALGPSGAYEQYF. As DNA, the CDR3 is TGTGCCAGCAGCGCACTCGGGCCTAGCGGCGCCTACGAGCAGTACTTC. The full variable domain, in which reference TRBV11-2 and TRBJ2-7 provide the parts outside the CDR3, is EAGVAQSPRYKIIEKRQSVAFWCNPISGHATLYWYQQILGQGPKLLIQFQNNGVVDDSQLPKDRFSAERLKGVDSTLKIQPAKLEDSAVYLCASSALGPSGAYEQYFGPGTRLTVT.

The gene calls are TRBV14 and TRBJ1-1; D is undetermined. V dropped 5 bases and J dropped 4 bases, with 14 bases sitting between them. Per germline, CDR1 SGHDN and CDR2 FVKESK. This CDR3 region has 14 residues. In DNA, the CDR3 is TGTGCCAGCAGCGACAATAGGTTGATCACTGAAGCTTTCTTT. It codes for CASSDNRLITEAFF.

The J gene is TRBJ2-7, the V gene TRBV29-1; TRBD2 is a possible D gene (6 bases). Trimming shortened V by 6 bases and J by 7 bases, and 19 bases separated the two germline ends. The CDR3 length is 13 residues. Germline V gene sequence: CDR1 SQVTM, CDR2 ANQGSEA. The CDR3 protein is CSVNLGGAGEQYF. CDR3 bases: TGCAGCGTCAACCTTGGAGGGGCGGGTGAGCAGTACTTC.

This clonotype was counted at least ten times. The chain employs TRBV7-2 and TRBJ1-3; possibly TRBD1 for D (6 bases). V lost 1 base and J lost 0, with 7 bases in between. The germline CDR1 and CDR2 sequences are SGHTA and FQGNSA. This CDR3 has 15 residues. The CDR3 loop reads CASSLGTASGNTIYF. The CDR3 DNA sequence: TGTGCCAGCAGCTTAGGGACAGCCTCTGGAAACACCATATATTTT.

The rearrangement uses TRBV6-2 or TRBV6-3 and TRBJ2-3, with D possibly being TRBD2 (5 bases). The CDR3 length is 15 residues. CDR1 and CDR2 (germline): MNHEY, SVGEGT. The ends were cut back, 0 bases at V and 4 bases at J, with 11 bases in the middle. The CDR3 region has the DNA TGTGCCAGCAGTTACTCGAGTAGCGACCCAGATACGCAGTATTTT. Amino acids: CASSYSSSDPDTQYF.

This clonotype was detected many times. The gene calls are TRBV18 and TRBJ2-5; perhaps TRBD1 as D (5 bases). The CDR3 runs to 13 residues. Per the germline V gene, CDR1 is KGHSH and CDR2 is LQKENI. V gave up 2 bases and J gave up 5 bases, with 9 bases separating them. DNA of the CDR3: TGTGCCAGCTCACCATCTGGGGCCGAGACCCAGTACTTC. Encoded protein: CASSPSGAETQYF.

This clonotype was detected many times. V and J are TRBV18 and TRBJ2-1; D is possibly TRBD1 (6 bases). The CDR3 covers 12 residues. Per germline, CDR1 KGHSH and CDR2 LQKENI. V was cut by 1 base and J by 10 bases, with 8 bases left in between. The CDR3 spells CASSPRDIEQFF. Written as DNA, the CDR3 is TGTGCCAGCTCACCACGGGACATCGAGCAGTTCTTC.

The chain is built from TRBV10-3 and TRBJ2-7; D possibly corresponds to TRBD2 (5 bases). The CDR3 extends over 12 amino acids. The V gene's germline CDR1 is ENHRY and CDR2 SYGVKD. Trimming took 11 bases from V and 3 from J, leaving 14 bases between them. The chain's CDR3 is CAVGKGSYEQYF. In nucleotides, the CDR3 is TGTGCCGTCGGAAAAGGGAGCTACGAGCAGTACTTC.

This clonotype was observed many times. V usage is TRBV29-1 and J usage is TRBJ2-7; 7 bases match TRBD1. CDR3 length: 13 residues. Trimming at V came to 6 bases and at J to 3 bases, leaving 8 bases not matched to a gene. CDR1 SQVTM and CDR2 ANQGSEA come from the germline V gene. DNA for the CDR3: TGCAGCGTGTCGACAGGGATCAGCTACGAGCAGTACTTC. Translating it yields CSVSTGISYEQYF.

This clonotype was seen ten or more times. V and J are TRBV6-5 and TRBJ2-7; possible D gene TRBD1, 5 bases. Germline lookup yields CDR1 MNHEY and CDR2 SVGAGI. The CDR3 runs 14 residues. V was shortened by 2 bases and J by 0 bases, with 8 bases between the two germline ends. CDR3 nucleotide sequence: TGTGCCAGCAGTTACGGTAGGGGCTCCTACGAGCAGTACTTC. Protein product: CASSYGRGSYEQYF.

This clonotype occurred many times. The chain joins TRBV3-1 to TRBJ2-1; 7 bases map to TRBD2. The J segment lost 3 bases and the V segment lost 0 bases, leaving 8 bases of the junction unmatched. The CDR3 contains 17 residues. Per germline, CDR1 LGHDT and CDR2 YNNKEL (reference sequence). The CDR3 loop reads CASSQDLGGLNYNEQFF. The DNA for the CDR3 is TGTGCCAGCAGCCAAGATCTCGGGGGACTAAACTACAATGAGCAGTTCTTC.

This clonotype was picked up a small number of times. CDR3 loop: CASSLTRSGNTIYF. The CDR3 DNA follows: TGTGCCAGCAGTTTGACACGCTCTGGAAACACCATATATTTT. V gene TRBV28 combines with J gene TRBJ1-3; D gene uncertain. The ends were cut back, 3 bases at V and 0 bases at J, with 6 bases in the middle. This CDR3 has 14 residues. In germline, CDR1 is MDHEN, CDR2 SYDVKM.

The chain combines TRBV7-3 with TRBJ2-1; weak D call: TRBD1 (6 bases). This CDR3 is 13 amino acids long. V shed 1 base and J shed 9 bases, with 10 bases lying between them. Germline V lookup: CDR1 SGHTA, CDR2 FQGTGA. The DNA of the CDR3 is TGTGCCAGCAGCTTAAGGGGGCGGGCTGAGCAGTTCTTC. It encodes CASSLRGRAEQFF.

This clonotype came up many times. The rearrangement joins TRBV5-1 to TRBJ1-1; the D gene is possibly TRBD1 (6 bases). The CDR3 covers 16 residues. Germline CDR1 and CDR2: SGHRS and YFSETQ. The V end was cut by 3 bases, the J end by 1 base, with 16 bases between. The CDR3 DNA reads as TGCGCCAGCAGCTACGAGGGGGGAGGAGCGAACACTGAAGCTTTCTTT. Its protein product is CASSYEGGGANTEAFF.

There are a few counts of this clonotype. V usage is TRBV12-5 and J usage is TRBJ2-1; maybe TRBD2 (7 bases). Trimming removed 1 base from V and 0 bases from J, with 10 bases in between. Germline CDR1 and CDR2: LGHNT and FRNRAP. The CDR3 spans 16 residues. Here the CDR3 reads CASGLGGGGSYNEQFF. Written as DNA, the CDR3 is TGTGCTAGTGGTTTGGGAGGGGGGGGCTCCTACAATGAGCAGTTCTTC.

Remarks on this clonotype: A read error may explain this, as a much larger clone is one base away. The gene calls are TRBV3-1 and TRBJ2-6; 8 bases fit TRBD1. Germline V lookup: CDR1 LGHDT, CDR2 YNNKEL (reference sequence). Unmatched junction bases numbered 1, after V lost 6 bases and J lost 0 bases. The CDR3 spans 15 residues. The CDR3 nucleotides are TGTGCCAGCAGTACAGGGGGCTCTGGGGCCAACGTCCTGACTTTC. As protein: CASSTGGSGANVLTF.

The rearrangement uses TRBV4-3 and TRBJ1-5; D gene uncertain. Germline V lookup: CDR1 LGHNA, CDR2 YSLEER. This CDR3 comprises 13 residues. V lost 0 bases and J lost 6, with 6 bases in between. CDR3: CASSQDFGQPQHF. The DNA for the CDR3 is TGCGCCAGCAGCCAAGATTTCGGTCAGCCCCAGCATTTT.

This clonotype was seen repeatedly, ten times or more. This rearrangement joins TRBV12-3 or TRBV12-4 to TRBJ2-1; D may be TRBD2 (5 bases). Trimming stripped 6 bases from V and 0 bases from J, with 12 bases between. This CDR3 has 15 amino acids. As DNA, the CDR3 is TGTGCCAGCAGCCCGGACTGGAGCTCCTACAATGAGCAGTTCTTC. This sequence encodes CASSPDWSSYNEQFF.

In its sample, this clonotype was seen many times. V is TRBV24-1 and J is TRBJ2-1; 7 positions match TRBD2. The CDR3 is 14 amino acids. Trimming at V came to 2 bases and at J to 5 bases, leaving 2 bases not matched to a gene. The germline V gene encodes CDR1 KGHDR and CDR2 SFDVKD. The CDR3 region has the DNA TGTGCCACCAGTGATTCCGGGACTAACAATGAGCAGTTCTTC. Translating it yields CATSDSGTNNEQFF.

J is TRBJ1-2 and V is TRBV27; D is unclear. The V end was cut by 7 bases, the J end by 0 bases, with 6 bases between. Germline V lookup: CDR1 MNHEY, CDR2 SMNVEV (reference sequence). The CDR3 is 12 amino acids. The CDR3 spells CASMDSNYGYTF. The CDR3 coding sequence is TGTGCCAGCATGGATTCTAACTATGGCTACACCTTC.

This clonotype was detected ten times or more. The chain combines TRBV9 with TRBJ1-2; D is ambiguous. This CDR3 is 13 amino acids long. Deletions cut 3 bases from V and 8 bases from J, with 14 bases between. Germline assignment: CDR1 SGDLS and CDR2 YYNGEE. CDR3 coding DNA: TGTGCCAGCAGCGCCCTCGTGGGTGACGGCTACACCTTC. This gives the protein CASSALVGDGYTF.

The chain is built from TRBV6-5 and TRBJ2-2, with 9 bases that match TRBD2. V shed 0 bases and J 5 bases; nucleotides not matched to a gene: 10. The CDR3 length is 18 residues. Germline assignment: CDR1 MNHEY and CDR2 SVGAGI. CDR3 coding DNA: TGTGCCAGCAGTTACTCACCCCCTAGCGGGGCCCGGACCGGGGAGCTGTTTTTT. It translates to CASSYSPPSGARTGELFF.

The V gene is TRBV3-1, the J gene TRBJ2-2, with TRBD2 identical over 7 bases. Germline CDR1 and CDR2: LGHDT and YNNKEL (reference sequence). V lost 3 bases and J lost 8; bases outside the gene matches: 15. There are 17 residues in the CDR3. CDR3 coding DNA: TGTGCCAGCAGCCAGGGAGGGCGGTCGACCCGAGGGGGGGAGCTGTTTTTT. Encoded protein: CASSQGGRSTRGGELFF.